This entry concerns a single T cell receptor (beta chain). This sample was included in a study of blood T cell repertoires in COVID-19. Study information: The United States, Italy and Spain supplied acute and convalescent COVID-19 samples. Sample material is recorded as cDNA or gDNA derived from T cells, B-cell-depleted T cells, or PBMCs.

Original handling: Using reference gene primer amplification, nucleated cell counts were estimated. Produced via immunoSEQ multiplex PCR; TCRdb's table is partial and in-frame only. V and J calls and clone size are those listed in that table; D and trimming were worked out from the DNA. Among just under 300,000 clones, about 88% were seen once, and the ten largest hold roughly 1.3%. This CDR3 contains 12 residues. V was pared by 9 bases and J by 5 bases, with 12 bases between. The germline V gene encodes CDR1 SNHLY and CDR2 FYNNEI. What was sequenced was peripheral blood. The chain couples TRBV2 to TRBJ2-3; D call uncertain. The TCR was taken from a man between 65 and 85 years old with acute or convalescent COVID-19. The CDR3 loop reads CASTVAVDTQYF. CDR3 DNA: TGTGCCAGTACCGTGGCTGTAGATACGCAGTATTTT.